The rows below give T cell receptor beta chains drawn from one sample of a study of cytomegalovirus exposure and HLA in healthy donors. Sequencing used immunoSEQ multiplex PCR; TCRdb keeps in-frame clones, though not all of them. The sample lists around 190,000 clones; roughly 10% were seen once. Sample: PBMCs. These TCRs come from a woman younger than 45 in good health and CMV-seropositive. The CDR3 runs from the conserved cysteine through the conserved F or W. A D gene is named only where the DNA matches it firmly. Clone size appears in some rows only: once, few, many, or a class for an expanded clone.

j_call clone_size d_call v_call cdr3_nt cdr3_aa
TRBJ2-1 few TRBD2 TRBV6-5 TGTGCCAGCAGTTACAGTGTAGCGGGAGGGTACAATGAGCAGTTCTTC CASSYSVAGGYNEQFF
TRBJ2-7 few TRBD1 TRBV4-1 TGCGCCAGCAGCCAAGTCGCCGGACAGGTCTACGAGCAGTACTTC CASSQVAGQVYEQYF
TRBJ2-5 . TRBD1 TRBV30 TGTGCCTGGAGTGAAGGGGGCGCAGGGGGCTATGAGACCCAGTACTTC CAWSEGGAGGYETQYF
TRBJ2-3 few . TRBV6-5 TGTGCCAGCAGGCAGGGTTTTTCCACAGATACGCAGTATTTT CASRQGFSTDTQYF
TRBJ2-6 . . TRBV7-6 TGTGCCAGCAGCTTAGCGGGGCGATCCCTTAGCTCTGGGGCCAACGTCCTGACTTTC CASSLAGRSLSSGANVLTF
TRBJ2-7 . . TRBV21-1 TGTGCCAGCAGCAGGGAGGGCAATTCATCGCGACTAGCGGGAGTTGAGTTCTCCTACGAGCAGTACTTC CASSREGNSSRLAGVEFSYEQYF
TRBJ2-5 . . TRBV6-1 TGTGCCACCAGGAGGGCAGGGGGTCGTGGGGGACAGTACTTC CATRRAGGRGGQYF
TRBJ1-2 . TRBD1 TRBV29-1 TGCAGCGTTCGCATTTCGAGGGACAGGAACTATGGCTACACCTTC CSVRISRDRNYGYTF
TRBJ2-3 . TRBD1 TRBV30 TGTGCCTGGAGGCTACAGGGGACCACAGATACGCAGTATTTT CAWRLQGTTDTQYF
TRBJ2-1 . . TRBV6-5 TGTGCCAGCAGTTACGGTGGGGGGAACAATGAGCAGTTCTTC CASSYGGGNNEQFF